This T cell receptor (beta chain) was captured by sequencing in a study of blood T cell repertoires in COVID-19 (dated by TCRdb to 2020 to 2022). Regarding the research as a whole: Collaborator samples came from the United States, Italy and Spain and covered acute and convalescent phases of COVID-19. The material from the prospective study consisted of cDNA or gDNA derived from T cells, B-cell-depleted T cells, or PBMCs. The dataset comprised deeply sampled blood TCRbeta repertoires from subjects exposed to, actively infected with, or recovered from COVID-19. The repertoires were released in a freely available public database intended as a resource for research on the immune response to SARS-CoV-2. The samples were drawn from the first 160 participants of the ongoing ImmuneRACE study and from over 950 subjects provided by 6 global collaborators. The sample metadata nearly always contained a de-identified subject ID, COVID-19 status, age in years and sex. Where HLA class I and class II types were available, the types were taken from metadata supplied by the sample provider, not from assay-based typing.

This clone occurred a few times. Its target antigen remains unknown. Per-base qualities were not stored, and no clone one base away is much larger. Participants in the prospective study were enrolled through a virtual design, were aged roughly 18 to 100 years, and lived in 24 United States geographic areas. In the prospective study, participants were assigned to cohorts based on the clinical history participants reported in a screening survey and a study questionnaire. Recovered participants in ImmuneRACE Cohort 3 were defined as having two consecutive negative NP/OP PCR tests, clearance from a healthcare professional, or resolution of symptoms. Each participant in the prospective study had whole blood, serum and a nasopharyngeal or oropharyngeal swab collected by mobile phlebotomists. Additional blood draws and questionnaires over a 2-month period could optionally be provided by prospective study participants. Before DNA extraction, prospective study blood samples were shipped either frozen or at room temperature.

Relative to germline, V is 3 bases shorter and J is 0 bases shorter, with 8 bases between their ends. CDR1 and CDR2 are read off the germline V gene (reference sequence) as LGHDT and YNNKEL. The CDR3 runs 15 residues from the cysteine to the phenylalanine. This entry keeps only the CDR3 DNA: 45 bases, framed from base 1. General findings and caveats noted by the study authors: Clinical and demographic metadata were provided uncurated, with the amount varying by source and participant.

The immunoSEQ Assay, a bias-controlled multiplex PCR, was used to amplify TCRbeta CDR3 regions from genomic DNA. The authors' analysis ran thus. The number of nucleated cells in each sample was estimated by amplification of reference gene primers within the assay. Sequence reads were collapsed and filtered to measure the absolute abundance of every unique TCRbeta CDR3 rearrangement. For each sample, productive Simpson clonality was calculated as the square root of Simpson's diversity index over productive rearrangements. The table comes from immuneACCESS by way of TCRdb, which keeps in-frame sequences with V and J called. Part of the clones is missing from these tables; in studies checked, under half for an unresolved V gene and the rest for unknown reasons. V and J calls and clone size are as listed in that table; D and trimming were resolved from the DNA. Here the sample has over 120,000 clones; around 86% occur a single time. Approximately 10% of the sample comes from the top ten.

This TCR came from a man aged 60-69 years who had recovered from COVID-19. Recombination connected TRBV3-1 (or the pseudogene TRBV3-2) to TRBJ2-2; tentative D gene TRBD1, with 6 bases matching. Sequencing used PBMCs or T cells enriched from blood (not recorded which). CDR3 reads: CASSQGHANTGELFF. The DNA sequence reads TGTGCCAGCAGCCAGGGACACGCGAACACCGGGGAGCTGTTTTTT.